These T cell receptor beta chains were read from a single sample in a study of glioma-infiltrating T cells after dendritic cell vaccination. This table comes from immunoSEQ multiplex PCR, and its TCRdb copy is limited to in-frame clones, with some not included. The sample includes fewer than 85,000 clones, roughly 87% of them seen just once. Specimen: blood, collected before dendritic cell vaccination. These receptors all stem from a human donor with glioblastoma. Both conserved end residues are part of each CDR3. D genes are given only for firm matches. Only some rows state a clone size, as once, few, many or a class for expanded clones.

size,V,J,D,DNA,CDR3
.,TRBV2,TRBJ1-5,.,TGTGCCAGCAGATTGGAAGGGGATCAGCCCCAGCATTTT,CASRLEGDQPQHF
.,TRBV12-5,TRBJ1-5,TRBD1,TGTGCTAGTGGGTGGACAGGGAATCAGCCCCAGCATTTT,CASGWTGNQPQHF
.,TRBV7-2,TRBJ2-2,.,TGTGCCAGCAGCTTACCGGGCACCGGGGAGCTGTTTTTT,CASSLPGTGELFF
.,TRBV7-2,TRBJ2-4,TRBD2,TGTGCCAGCAGTTCTGGCGGGGGGGCCGGAGACATTCAGTACTTC,CASSSGGGAGDIQYF
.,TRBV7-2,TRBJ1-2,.,TGTGCCAGCAGCTATGACACCGCCCCCGGCTACACCTTC,CASSYDTAPGYTF
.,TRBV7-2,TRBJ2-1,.,TGTGCCAGCAGCCGTGGGGGGGGGCGGGCTAATGAGCAGTTCTTC,CASSRGGGRANEQFF
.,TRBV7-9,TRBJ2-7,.,TGTGCCAGCAGCTTGAGGGACACATCCTACGAGCAGTACTTC,CASSLRDTSYEQYF
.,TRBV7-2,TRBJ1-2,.,TGTGCGGGAGTGGAGGGAGCTAACTATGGCTACACCTTC,CAGVEGANYGYTF
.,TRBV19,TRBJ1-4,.,TGTGCCAGTAGTCTCGGAGGTAGTACACTTAATGAAAAACTGTTTTTT,CASSLGGSTLNEKLFF
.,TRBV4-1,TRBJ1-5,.,TGCGCCAGCAGCCAAATACTTCTTCAGCCCCAGCATTTT,CASSQILLQPQHF
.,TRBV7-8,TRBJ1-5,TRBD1,TGTGCCAGCAGCCGCCGGGGGACAGGGGGCGGCCGGAAGCAGCCCCAGCATTTT,CASSRRGTGGGRKQPQHF
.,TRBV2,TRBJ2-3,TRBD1,TGTGCCAGCAGTCAGACAGGGTTGAGTTCAGATACGCAGTATTTT,CASSQTGLSSDTQYF
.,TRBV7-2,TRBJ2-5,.,TGTGCCAGCAGCTTATGGGCTGAGACCCAGTACTTC,CASSLWAETQYF
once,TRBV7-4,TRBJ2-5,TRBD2,TGTGCCAGCCTTCGGGAGCGGGGGCCGGCTGAGGAGACCCAGTACTTC,CASLRERGPAEETQYF
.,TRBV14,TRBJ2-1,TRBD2,TGTGCCAGCAGCCCGGGAGGGCCTGTGATGAAGCAGTTCTTC,CASSPGGPVMKQFF
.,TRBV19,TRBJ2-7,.,TGTGCCAGTAGTATAGACTACTCCTACGAGCAGTACTTC,CASSIDYSYEQYF
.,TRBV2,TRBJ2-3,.,TGTGCCAGCAGTGGGCAGTCGGGGGAGGCATCGCAGTATTTT,CASSGQSGEASQYF
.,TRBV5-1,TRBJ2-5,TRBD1,TGCGCCAGCAGCCCCGGACAGGTAGATCAAGAGACCCAGTACTTC,CASSPGQVDQETQYF
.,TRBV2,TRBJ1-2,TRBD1,TGTGCCAGCAGTGCCCGACAGGGGACGGTCTATGGCTACACCTTC,CASSARQGTVYGYTF
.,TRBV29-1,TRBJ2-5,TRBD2,TGCAGCGTCCCCGGGGGGGTCGGGACCCAGTACTTC,CSVPGGVGTQYF
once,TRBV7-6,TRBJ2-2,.,TGTGCCAGCGAGGGCGGGGAGCTGTTTTTT,CASEGGELFF
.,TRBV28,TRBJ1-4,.,TGTGCCAGCGGGAGAACAACTAATGAAAAACTGTTTTTT,CASGRTTNEKLFF
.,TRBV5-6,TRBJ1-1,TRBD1,TGTGCCAGCAGCTCAGGGGGCACTGAAGCTTTCTTT,CASSSGGTEAFF
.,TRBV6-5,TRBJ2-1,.,TGTGCCAGCAGTTACTCGACGGGGTCCTGGGATGAGCAGTTCTTC,CASSYSTGSWDEQFF
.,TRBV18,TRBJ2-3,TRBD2,TGTGCCAGCTCCCGTTCTAGTCCTAGCGGCTTCTTGGGGGCAGATACGCAGTATTTT,CASSRSSPSGFLGADTQYF
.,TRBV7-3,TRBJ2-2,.,TGTGCCAGCAGTGAGAGCGTGAACACCGGGGAGCTGTTTTTT,CASSESVNTGELFF
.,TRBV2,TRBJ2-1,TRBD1,TGTGCCAGCAGACGGACCCAAGGACAGGGTTATGATGAGCAGTTCTTC,CASRRTQGQGYDEQFF
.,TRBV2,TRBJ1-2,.,TGTGCCAGCAGTGAGGAACAGGCCTACACCTTC,CASSEEQAYTF
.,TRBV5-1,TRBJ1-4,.,TGCGCCAGCAAGGGGGATAACAATGAAAAACTGTTTTTT,CASKGDNNEKLFF
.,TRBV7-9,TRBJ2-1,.,TGTGCCAGCACCCAAGGGGGTTCTTGGTACAATGAGCAGTTCTTC,CASTQGGSWYNEQFF
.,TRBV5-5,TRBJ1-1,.,TGTGCCAGCAGCTTGGGCTATAACACTGAAGCTTTCTTT,CASSLGYNTEAFF
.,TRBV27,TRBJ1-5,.,TGTGCCAGCAGTCGTACAGGGTACGGACAGCCCCAGCATTTT,CASSRTGYGQPQHF
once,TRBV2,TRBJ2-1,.,TGTGCCAGCCTAAAAGGGAGTGAGCAGTTCTTC,CASLKGSEQFF
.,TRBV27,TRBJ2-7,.,TGTGCCAGCAGGTCGACAGGAATAACCTACGAGCAGTACTTC,CASRSTGITYEQYF
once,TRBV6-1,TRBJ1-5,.,TGTGCCAGCAGTTTCGTACAGTCCAATCAGCCCCAGCATTTT,CASSFVQSNQPQHF
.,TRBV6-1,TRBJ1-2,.,TGTGCCAGCAGTGAAGCGCTCGGGGAACCCAACTATGGCTACACCTTC,CASSEALGEPNYGYTF
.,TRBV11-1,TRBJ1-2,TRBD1,TGTGCCAGCAGCTTCAGGACAGGGGGCAGCGCCTACTATGGCTACACCTTC,CASSFRTGGSAYYGYTF
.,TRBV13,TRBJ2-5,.,TGTGCCAGCAGCCCCTATGGAGTGGGAGAGACCCAGTACTTC,CASSPYGVGETQYF
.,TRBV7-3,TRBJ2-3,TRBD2,TGTGCCAGCAGCCTGGAGGGTAGCGGGAAACCAGATACGCAGTATTTT,CASSLEGSGKPDTQYF
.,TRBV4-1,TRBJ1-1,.,TGCGCCAGCAGCCCCCCCGGGGTGAACACTGAAGCTTTCTTT,CASSPPGVNTEAFF
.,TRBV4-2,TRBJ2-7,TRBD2,TGTGCCAGCAGCCAAGTGAGTAGGGCGGCGGGGGGCGTTAGCGAGCAGTACTTC,CASSQVSRAAGGVSEQYF
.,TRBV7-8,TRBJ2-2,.,TGTGCCAGCAGCTTGAGGGAGGCCTTGAACACCGGGGAGCTGTTTTTT,CASSLREALNTGELFF
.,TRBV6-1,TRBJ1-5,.,TGTGCCAGCAGTGAAGGAACAGGCGGACGTCAGCCCCAGCATTTT,CASSEGTGGRQPQHF
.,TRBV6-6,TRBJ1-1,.,TGTGCCAGCAGTTTCCCCTGGGCCACTGAAGCTTTCTTT,CASSFPWATEAFF
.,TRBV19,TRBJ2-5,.,TGTGCCAGTAGCCCACAGGGCAAAACCGGGGAGACCCAGTACTTC,CASSPQGKTGETQYF
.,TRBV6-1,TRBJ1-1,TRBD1,TGTGCCAGCAGTGGACGAGGGGGTCCAGGGGGCTTTACTGAAGCTTTCTTT,CASSGRGGPGGFTEAFF
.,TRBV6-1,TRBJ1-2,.,TGTGCCAGCACCCTGTCTGGGAGAGGCTACACCTTC,CASTLSGRGYTF